Detailed here is one TCR beta chain. The sample comes from a study of blood T cell repertoires in COVID-19. Study-level background: Samples of COVID-19 (acute and convalescent) were obtained from the United States, Italy and Spain. PBMCs, B-cell-depleted T cells, or T cells provided the cDNA or gDNA that made up the material.

From germline, CDR1 is KGHDR and CDR2 SFDVKD. The CDR3 totals 15 residues. The ends lost 6 bases at V and 3 bases at J; junction bases unmatched: 5. Authors' processing steps: Counts of nucleated cells, estimated from reference gene primer amplification, were obtained. Using immunoSEQ multiplex PCR, the repertoire was profiled, and TCRdb retains in-frame clones only, with some absent. The V and J calls and clone size are taken from that table; D and trimming were inferred from the DNA. The repertoire holds approximately 500,000 clones, with 70% to 90% as singletons. The source material was peripheral blood. This receptor was identified in a human donor in a cohort sampled during active COVID-19. This rearrangement joins TRBV24-1 to TRBJ1-5; TRBD1 matches 9 bases. The CDR3 DNA is TGTGCCACCAGTCGGACAGGGGACTTCAATCAGCCCCAGCATTTT. Amino acids: CATSRTGDFNQPQHF.